Presented here are 26 T cell receptor beta chains from one specimen sequenced in a study of blood T cell repertoires in COVID-19. Clones were sequenced by immunoSEQ multiplex PCR, and TCRdb holds only the in-frame ones, with some missing. The sample includes approximately 230,000 clones, about 88% of them seen just once. Input material: peripheral blood. The receptors were gathered from a woman in her thirties or forties who had recovered from COVID-19.

This clone was detected a few times. V and J are TRBV5-1 and TRBJ1-5, with D maybe TRBD1 (5 bases). Trimming shortened V by 3 bases and J by 3 bases, and 13 bases separated the two germline ends. Germline CDR1 reads SGHRS; CDR2 reads YFSETQ. The CDR3 covers 15 residues. As DNA, the CDR3 is TGCGCCAGCAGCTCTGACAGTGGGTCCAATCAGCCCCAGCATTTT. This codes for CASSSDSGSNQPQHF.

The V gene is TRBV25-1, the J gene TRBJ2-2, with D tentatively TRBD1 (6 bases). The CDR3 is made up of 13 amino acids. The V and J ends lost 2 bases and 5 bases respectively, with 6 bases between them. From germline, CDR1 is MGHDK and CDR2 SYGVNS. The CDR3 region is CASSEQGTGELFF. The CDR3 coding sequence is TGTGCCAGCAGTGAACAGGGGACCGGGGAGCTGTTTTTT.

This chain connects TRBV28 to TRBJ2-1; D remains unclear. The V gene lost 4 bases and the J gene lost 5 bases, with 15 bases spanning the gap. The CDR3 contains 15 residues. Germline loops: CDR1 MDHEN, CDR2 SYDVKM. CDR3 protein: CASSSLEALNNEQFF. CDR3 nucleotide sequence: TGTGCCAGCAGTTCTCTTGAGGCCCTTAACAATGAGCAGTTCTTC.

In the case of this clone: This specimen includes other DNA sequences encoding the same CDR3. The chain recombines TRBV7-2 with TRBJ2-3, with D unclear. Germline CDR1 and CDR2: SGHTA and FQGNSA. CDR3 length: 13 amino acids. Trimming removed 5 bases at V and 3 bases at J, with 9 bases between. DNA for the CDR3: TGTGCCAGCAGCCTAGGAGCAACAGATACGCAGTATTTT. Translating gives CASSLGATDTQYF. The entire variable domain, with the rest obtained from reference TRBV7-2 and TRBJ2-3, is as follows: GAGVSQSPSNKVTEKGKDVELRCDPISGHTALYWYRQSLGQGLEFLIYFQGNSAPDKSGLPSDRFSAERTGGSVSTLTIQRTQQEDSAVYLCASSLGATDTQYFGPGTRLTVL.

The V and J genes are TRBV2 and TRBJ2-1; the D is unclear. V lost 2 bases and J lost 7, with 12 bases in between. Germline assignment: CDR1 SNHLY and CDR2 FYNNEI. The CDR3 sequence is 14 residues long. The CDR3 DNA is TGTGCCAGCAGTGAAAGCCTGAGCTCAAATGAGCAGTTCTTC. Amino acids: CASSESLSSNEQFF.

This rearrangement joins TRBV19 to TRBJ2-1; 12 bases are shared with TRBD2. Germline CDR1 and CDR2: LNHDA and SQIVND (reference sequence). This CDR3 spans 15 amino acids. The trim removed 6 bases at V and 9 bases at J, leaving 9 bases unmatched. The CDR3 region is CASREGLAGGGEQFF. The CDR3 nucleotides read TGTGCCAGTAGGGAGGGGCTAGCGGGAGGGGGTGAGCAGTTCTTC.

The chain couples TRBV19 to TRBJ2-7; 8 bases fit TRBD1. The trim removed 2 bases at V and 1 base at J, leaving 4 bases unmatched. Germline CDR1 is LNHDA and CDR2 is SQIVND (reference sequence). The CDR3 spans 15 residues. The CDR3 region is CASSISGTGSYEQYF. For the CDR3, the DNA is TGTGCCAGTAGTATATCCGGGACAGGTTCCTACGAGCAGTACTTC.

The chain carries TRBV7-9 and TRBJ1-2; maybe TRBD1 (6 bases). CDR3 size: 18 residues. The germline CDR1 and CDR2 sequences are SEHNR and FQNEAQ (reference sequence). V dropped 1 base and J dropped 4 bases, with 22 bases sitting between them. The chain's CDR3 is CASSLVRGVGQGSYGYTF. The CDR3 region has the DNA TGTGCCAGCAGCTTAGTAAGAGGGGTCGGGCAGGGGTCCTATGGCTACACCTTC.

The count of this clone is one. V and J are TRBV19 and TRBJ1-1; TRBD1 matches 10 bases. The V gene end was trimmed by 7 bases and the J gene end by 4 bases; junction bases not matched to a gene: 6. The CDR3 is 14 residues long. Looked up from germline, CDR1 is LNHDA and CDR2 is SQIVND (reference sequence). This chain's CDR3 is CASKRDRGFTEAFF. As DNA, the CDR3 is TGTGCCAGTAAGCGGGACAGGGGTTTCACTGAAGCTTTCTTT.

The chain combines TRBV4-2 with TRBJ2-7; 8 nucleotides line up with TRBD1. Germline values: CDR1 LGHNA, CDR2 YNFKEQ. The CDR3 covers 16 residues. The junction had 6 bases not matched to a gene; V was cut back by 0 bases and J by 2 bases. The CDR3 nucleotides read TGTGCCAGCAGCCAAGATCCCGGGACAGGTACCTACGAGCAGTACTTC. The encoded protein is CASSQDPGTGTYEQYF.

V gene TRBV7-3 combines with J gene TRBJ2-3, with TRBD2 matching 7 bases. The CDR3 length is 16 residues. Per germline, CDR1 SGHTA and CDR2 FQGTGA. The J segment lost 1 base and the V segment lost 5 bases, leaving 9 bases of the junction unmatched. CDR3 DNA sequence: TGTGCCAGCAGCCGGCTAGCGGAGTCAGGCACAGATACGCAGTATTTT. Its protein is CASSRLAESGTDTQYF.

This chain connects TRBV12-3 or TRBV12-4 to TRBJ1-2; D is unresolved. V lost 3 bases to trimming and J lost 2 bases, with 7 bases between them. The CDR3 is 13 residues long. The chain's CDR3 is CASSLEHNYGYTF. DNA of the CDR3: TGTGCCAGCAGTTTGGAGCACAACTATGGCTACACCTTC.

The genes are TRBV5-1 and TRBJ1-2; no clear D. The CDR3 covers 13 residues. Germline V gives CDR1 SGHRS, CDR2 YFSETQ. The V end lost 0 bases, the J end lost 1 base, and 4 bases lay between the germline ends. CDR3 region: CASSLDNNYGYTF. CDR3 in DNA: TGCGCCAGCAGCTTGGACAATAACTATGGCTACACCTTC. Drawing the rest from reference TRBV5-1 and TRBJ1-2, the complete variable domain is KAGVTQTPRYLIKTRGQQVTLSCSPISGHRSVSWYQQTPGQGLQFLFEYFSETQRNKGNFPGRFSGRQFSNSRSEMNVSTLELGDSALYLCASSLDNNYGYTFGSGTRLTVV.

The chain is built from TRBV2 and TRBJ2-3; D may be TRBD2 (6 bases). Germline CDR1 reads SNHLY; CDR2 reads FYNNEI. The CDR3 is made up of 14 amino acids. V was cut by 8 bases and J by 1 base, with 13 bases left in between. CDR3 coding DNA: TGTGCCAGCTCAGCTAGCGCCCGCACAGATACGCAGTATTTT. Protein sequence: CASSASARTDTQYF.

The chain combines TRBV5-6 with TRBJ2-2, with D perhaps TRBD1 (6 bases). Between the trimmed V and J ends, which lost 6 bases and 0 bases, there was a span of 15 bases. The CDR3 totals 16 residues. Germline V gives CDR1 SGHDT, CDR2 YYEEEE. The CDR3 reads CASILYHRANTGELFF. The CDR3 region has the DNA TGTGCCAGCATCTTATATCACAGGGCGAACACCGGGGAGCTGTTTTTT.

V usage is TRBV10-3 and J usage is TRBJ2-7; the D gene is possibly TRBD1 (6 bases). Between the trimmed V and J ends, which lost 3 bases and 2 bases, there was a span of 14 bases. The CDR3 contains 15 residues. Per the germline V gene, CDR1 is ENHRY and CDR2 is SYGVKD. This chain's CDR3 is CAISDRDKDTYEQYF. For the CDR3, the DNA is TGTGCCATCAGTGACCGGGACAAGGACACCTACGAGCAGTACTTC.

This clone appeared once. J is TRBJ2-1 and V is TRBV7-2; 7 bases map to TRBD1. The junction had 19 bases not matched to a gene; V was cut back by 5 bases and J by 9 bases. The CDR3 covers 17 residues. Germline V CDR1 and CDR2: SGHTA, FQGNSA. DNA for the CDR3: TGTGCCAGCAGCCTCGCTCCGACAGGGAGTACAGTATTTGAGCAGTTCTTC. Its protein is CASSLAPTGSTVFEQFF. The full variable domain, in which reference TRBV7-2 and TRBJ2-1 provide the parts outside the CDR3, is GAGVSQSPSNKVTEKGKDVELRCDPISGHTALYWYRQSLGQGLEFLIYFQGNSAPDKSGLPSDRFSAERTGGSVSTLTIQRTQQEDSAVYLCASSLAPTGSTVFEQFFGPGTRLTVL.

The rearrangement joins TRBV3-1 (or the pseudogene TRBV3-2) to TRBJ2-3, with a tentative D call TRBD2 (6 bases). V was cut by 1 base and J by 1 base, with 15 bases left in between. The germline V gene has CDR1 LGHDT and CDR2 YNNKEL (reference sequence). CDR3 length: 17 residues. The chain's CDR3 is CASSQGGTSLGTDTQYF. The CDR3 DNA follows: TGTGCCAGCAGCCAAGGAGGAACTAGCCTGGGCACAGATACGCAGTATTTT.

This chain uses TRBV6-2 or TRBV6-3 with TRBJ2-7; 7 bases fit TRBD1. Losses at the gene ends were 4 bases for V and 3 bases for J; bases not matched to a gene: 6. The CDR3 length is 14 residues. Germline V gene data show CDR1 as MNHEY and CDR2 as SVGEGT. CDR3 coding DNA: TGTGCCAGCAGTTCACAGGGGCGCTTCTACGAGCAGTACTTC. Translated: CASSSQGRFYEQYF.

The rearrangement joins TRBV5-8 to TRBJ1-1; maybe TRBD1 (6 bases). The germline CDR1 and CDR2 sequences are SGHTS and YDEGEE. The CDR3 is 13 residues long. V gave up 2 bases and J gave up 10 bases, with 15 bases separating them. For the CDR3, the DNA is TGTGCCAGCAGCTTATACCGTGGGGGCACAGCTTTCTTT. Protein product: CASSLYRGGTAFF.

The chain combines TRBV7-2 with TRBJ2-5, with 10 bases matching TRBD2. V lost 2 bases and J lost 4; bases outside the gene matches: 1. The CDR3 is 14 amino acids. Per the germline V gene, CDR1 is SGHTA and CDR2 is FQGNSA. CDR3 in DNA: TGTGCCAGCAGCTTAAGCGGGAGGGCAGAGACCCAGTACTTC. Its protein is CASSLSGRAETQYF.

The J gene is TRBJ1-3, the V gene TRBV7-2, with D perhaps TRBD1 (6 bases). Trimming removed 10 bases at V and 4 bases at J, with 14 bases between. CDR1 is SGHTA and CDR2 is FQGNSA in the germline V gene. The CDR3 sequence is 13 residues long. The CDR3 spells CATSGTKGNTIYF. The CDR3 coding sequence is TGTGCCACCTCCGGGACAAAAGGAAACACCATATATTTT. Drawing the rest from reference TRBV7-2 and TRBJ1-3, the complete variable domain is GAGVSQSPSNKVTEKGKDVELRCDPISGHTALYWYRQSLGQGLEFLIYFQGNSAPDKSGLPSDRFSAERTGGSVSTLTIQRTQQEDSAVYLCATSGTKGNTIYFGEGSWLTVV.

The chain couples TRBV28 to TRBJ2-4, with TRBD1 identical over 9 bases. Germline V gives CDR1 MDHEN, CDR2 SYDVKM. CDR3 length equals 15 residues. Trimming cost V 5 bases and J 4 bases; bases outside gene matches: 6. The CDR3, as DNA: TGTGCCAGCAGTCCCGCGGACAGGGGTAAAAACATTCAGTACTTC. As protein: CASSPADRGKNIQYF.

The chain uses TRBV5-4 and TRBJ2-2; D remains ambiguous. Looked up from germline, CDR1 is SGHNT and CDR2 is YYREEE (reference sequence). This CDR3 is 16 amino acids long. V was trimmed by 0 bases and J by 0 bases, leaving 9 bases between them. The CDR3 protein is CASSLGPLANTGELFF. The CDR3 nucleotides are TGTGCCAGCAGCTTGGGGCCTCTGGCGAACACCGGGGAGCTGTTTTTT.

The chain combines TRBV15 with TRBJ1-2; possible D gene TRBD1, 5 bases. The V end was cut by 2 bases, the J end by 3 bases, with 10 bases between. Germline CDR1 is LNHNV and CDR2 is YYDKDF (reference sequence). CDR3 size: 14 residues. The CDR3 spells CATSRQGGDYGYTF. Here the CDR3 DNA reads TGTGCCACCAGCAGACAGGGCGGGGACTATGGCTACACCTTC.

The chain carries TRBV12-5 and TRBJ1-3, with D possibly TRBD1 on 5 matching bases. CDR1 LGHNT and CDR2 FRNRAP come from the germline V gene. The CDR3 is made up of 14 amino acids. Trimming took 5 bases from V and 2 from J, leaving 10 bases between them. The CDR3 reads CASGASGTGNTIYF. CDR3 bases: TGTGCTAGTGGTGCCTCAGGGACTGGAAACACCATATATTTT.